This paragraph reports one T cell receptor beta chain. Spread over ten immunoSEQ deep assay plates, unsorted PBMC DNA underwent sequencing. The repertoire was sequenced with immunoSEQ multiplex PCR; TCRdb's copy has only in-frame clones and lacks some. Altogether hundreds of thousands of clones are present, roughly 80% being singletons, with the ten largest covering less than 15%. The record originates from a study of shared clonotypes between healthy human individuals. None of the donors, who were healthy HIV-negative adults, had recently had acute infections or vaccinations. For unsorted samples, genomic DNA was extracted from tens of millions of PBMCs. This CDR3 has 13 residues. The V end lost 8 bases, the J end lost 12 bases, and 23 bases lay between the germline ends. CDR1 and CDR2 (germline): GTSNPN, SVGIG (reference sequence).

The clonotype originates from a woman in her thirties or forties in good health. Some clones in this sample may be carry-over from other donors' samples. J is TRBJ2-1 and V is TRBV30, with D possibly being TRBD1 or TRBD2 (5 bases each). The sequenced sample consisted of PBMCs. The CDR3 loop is CALRDPAELGQFF. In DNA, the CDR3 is TGTGCCCTTCGGGACCCAGCGGAATTGGGGCAGTTCTTC.